The sequence of this T cell receptor (beta chain) was determined in a study of cytotoxic CD8 clonotypes in ibrutinib-treated CLL. The length of the CDR3 is 16 residues. CDR1 is SGHNT, CDR2 YYREEE, per germline (reference sequence). Trimming cost V 4 bases and J 5 bases, with 19 bases left between them. This table comes from immunoSEQ multiplex PCR, and its TCRdb copy is limited to in-frame clones, with some not included. The repertoire includes about 160,000 clones, about 88% of them detected once, and about 2.9% sits in the top ten. The source was PBMCs, collected at disease progression, from a patient treated with ibrutinib. The rearrangement joins TRBV5-4 to TRBJ2-1; no clear D. The clonotype was recovered from a human donor with chronic lymphocytic leukemia. CDR3 nucleotides: TGTGCCAGCAGCACGTACCAATGGGCAGCCAACAATGAGCAGTTCTTC. This codes for CASSTYQWAANNEQFF.